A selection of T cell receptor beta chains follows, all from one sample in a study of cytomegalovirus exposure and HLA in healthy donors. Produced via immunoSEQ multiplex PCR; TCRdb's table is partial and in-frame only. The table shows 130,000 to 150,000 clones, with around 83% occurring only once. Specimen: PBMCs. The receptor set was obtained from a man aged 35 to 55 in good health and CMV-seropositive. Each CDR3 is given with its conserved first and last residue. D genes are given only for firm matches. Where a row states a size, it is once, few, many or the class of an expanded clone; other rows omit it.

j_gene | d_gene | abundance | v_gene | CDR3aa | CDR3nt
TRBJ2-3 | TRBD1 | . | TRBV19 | CASKDRGLSTDTQYF | TGTGCCAGTAAGGACAGGGGGCTAAGCACAGATACGCAGTATTTT
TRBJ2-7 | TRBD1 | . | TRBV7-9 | CASSPGTDRNEQYF | TGTGCCAGCAGCCCCGGGACAGACAGGAACGAGCAGTACTTC
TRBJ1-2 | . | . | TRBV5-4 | CASSLEAGIGYTF | TGTGCCAGCAGCTTGGAAGCAGGGATCGGCTACACCTTC
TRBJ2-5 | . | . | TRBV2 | CASRVGVHGETQYF | TGTGCCAGCAGGGTCGGAGTCCACGGAGAGACCCAGTACTTC
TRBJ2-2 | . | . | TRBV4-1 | CASSFRGTGELFF | TGCGCCAGCAGCTTCCGGGGTACCGGGGAGCTGTTTTTT
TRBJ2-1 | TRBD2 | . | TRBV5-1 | CASSPEPGLARTNNEQFF | TGCGCCAGCAGCCCCGAACCGGGACTAGCAAGGACTAATAATGAGCAGTTCTTC
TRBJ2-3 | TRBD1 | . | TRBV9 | CASSATGAYADTQYF | TGTGCCAGCAGCGCCACAGGGGCATACGCAGATACGCAGTATTTT
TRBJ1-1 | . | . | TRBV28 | CASSFHQGPGGNTEAFF | TGTGCCAGCAGTTTTCATCAGGGCCCCGGGGGGAATACTGAAGCTTTCTTT
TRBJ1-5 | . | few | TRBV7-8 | CASSLRSGSGNQPQHF | TGTGCCAGCAGCTTAAGATCAGGGTCAGGCAATCAGCCCCAGCATTTT
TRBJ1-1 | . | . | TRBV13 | CASSVITEAFF | TGTGCCAGCAGCGTCATCACTGAAGCTTTCTTT
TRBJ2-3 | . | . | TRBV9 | CASERAGTDTQYF | TGTGCCAGCGAGAGGGCAGGCACAGATACGCAGTATTTT
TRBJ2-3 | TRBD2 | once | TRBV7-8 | CASSKRGQFTDTQYF | TGTGCCAGCAGCAAGCGGGGGCAGTTCACAGATACGCAGTATTTT
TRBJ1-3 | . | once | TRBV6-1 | CASSEIWAVSGNTIYF | TGTGCCAGCAGTGAAATCTGGGCCGTCTCTGGAAACACCATATATTTT
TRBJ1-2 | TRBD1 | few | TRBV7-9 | CASSLDAGGVYGYTF | TGTGCCAGCAGCTTAGATGCAGGGGGCGTTTATGGCTACACCTTC
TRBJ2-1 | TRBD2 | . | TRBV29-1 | CSVRGLAGAGEQFF | TGCAGCGTTAGGGGACTAGCGGGAGCTGGTGAGCAGTTCTTC
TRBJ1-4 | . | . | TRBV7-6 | CASSLMESNEKLFF | TGTGCCAGCAGCTTAATGGAGAGTAATGAAAAACTGTTTTTT
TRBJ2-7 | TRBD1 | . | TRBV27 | CASSLYRGNYEQYF | TGTGCCAGCAGTTTATACAGGGGGAATTACGAGCAGTACTTC
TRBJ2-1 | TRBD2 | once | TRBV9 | CASSGSGGLFNEQFF | TGTGCCAGCAGCGGTAGCGGGGGGTTATTCAATGAGCAGTTCTTC
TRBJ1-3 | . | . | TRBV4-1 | CASSQPTYSGNTIYF | TGCGCCAGCAGCCAACCCACATACTCTGGAAACACCATATATTTT
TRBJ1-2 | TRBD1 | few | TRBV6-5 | CARDRVGLGYTF | TGTGCCAGGGACAGGGTGGGATTAGGCTACACCTTC
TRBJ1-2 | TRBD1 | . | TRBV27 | CASSLRAGGRYGYTF | TGTGCCAGCAGTTTAAGGGCAGGGGGCCGGTATGGCTACACCTTC
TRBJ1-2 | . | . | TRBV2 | CASRRGGGYTF | TGTGCCAGCAGGAGGGGAGGTGGCTACACCTTC
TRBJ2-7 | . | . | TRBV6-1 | CASSAVALSYEQYF | TGTGCCAGCAGTGCTGTGGCCCTCTCCTACGAGCAGTACTTC
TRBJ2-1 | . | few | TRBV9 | CASSRTGFNEQFF | TGTGCCAGCAGCCGTACAGGGTTCAATGAGCAGTTCTTC
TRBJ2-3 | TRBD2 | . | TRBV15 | CATSRASGDTDTQYF | TGTGCCACCAGCAGAGCGAGCGGGGACACAGATACGCAGTATTTT
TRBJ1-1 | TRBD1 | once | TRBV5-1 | CASSWNQGAEAFF | TGCGCCAGCAGCTGGAATCAGGGGGCTGAAGCTTTCTTT
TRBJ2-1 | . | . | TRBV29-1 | CSVQVAVSYNEQFF | TGCAGCGTTCAGGTAGCGGTCTCCTACAATGAGCAGTTCTTC
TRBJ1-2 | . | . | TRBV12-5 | CASASDTFYGYTF | TGTGCTAGTGCCTCGGACACTTTCTATGGCTACACCTTC
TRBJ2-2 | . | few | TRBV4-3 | CASSTGWNTGELFF | TGCGCCAGCAGTACAGGGTGGAACACCGGGGAGCTGTTTTTT
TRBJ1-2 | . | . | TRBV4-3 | CASSRRLAGAYGYTF | TGCGCCAGCAGCCGCCGTCTGGCAGGGGCCTATGGCTACACCTTC
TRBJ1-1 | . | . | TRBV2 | CASISETGFTEAFF | TGTGCCAGCATCTCCGAGACAGGATTCACTGAAGCTTTCTTT
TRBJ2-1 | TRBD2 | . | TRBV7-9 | CASSHSSGRSLWEQFF | TGTGCCAGCAGCCATTCTAGCGGGAGGTCCCTCTGGGAGCAGTTCTTC
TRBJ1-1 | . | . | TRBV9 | CASSWGGTGNTEAFF | TGTGCCAGCAGCTGGGGGGGTACGGGGAACACTGAAGCTTTCTTT
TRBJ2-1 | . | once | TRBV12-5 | CASGLRPYDEQFF | TGTGCTAGTGGTCTACGCCCTTACGATGAGCAGTTCTTC
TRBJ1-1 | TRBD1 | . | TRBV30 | CAWSTGQGLSVAFF | TGTGCCTGGAGTACGGGACAGGGACTAAGCGTTGCTTTCTTT
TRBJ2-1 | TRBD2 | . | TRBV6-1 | CASSELGGRAGDEQFF | TGTGCCAGCAGTGAACTTGGCGGGAGGGCCGGGGATGAGCAGTTCTTC
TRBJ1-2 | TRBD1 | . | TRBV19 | CASSSRQGAGYGYTF | TGTGCCAGTAGTTCTCGACAGGGGGCGGGGTATGGCTACACCTTC
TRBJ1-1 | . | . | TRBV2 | CASRGTRPEAFF | TGTGCCAGCAGGGGGACAAGACCTGAAGCTTTCTTT
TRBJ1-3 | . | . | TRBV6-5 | CASSYGQTGNTIYF | TGTGCCAGCAGTTACGGACAGACTGGAAACACCATATATTTT
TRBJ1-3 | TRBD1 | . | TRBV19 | CASNYGGTGLSGNTIYF | TGTGCCAGTAATTATGGTGGGACAGGCCTCTCTGGAAACACCATATATTTT
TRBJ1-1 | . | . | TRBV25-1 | CASSEGKRTEAFF | TGTGCCAGCAGTGAAGGGAAGCGGACTGAAGCTTTCTTT
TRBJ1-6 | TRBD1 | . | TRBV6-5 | CASSYSRGRGQRPLHF | TGTGCCAGCAGTTACTCCCGGGGCAGGGGGCAAAGACCCCTCCACTTT
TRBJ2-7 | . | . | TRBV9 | CASSWGDGGTYEQYF | TGTGCCAGCAGCTGGGGGGACGGTGGGACCTACGAGCAGTACTTC
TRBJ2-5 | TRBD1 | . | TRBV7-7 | CASSQTGGMETQYF | TGTGCTAGCAGCCAGACAGGGGGCATGGAGACCCAGTACTTC
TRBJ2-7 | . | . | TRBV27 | CASSPGIYEQYF | TGTGCCAGCAGTCCAGGGATCTACGAGCAGTACTTC
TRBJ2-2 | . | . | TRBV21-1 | CASSKNQGASTGELFF | TGTGCCAGCAGCAAAAATCAGGGGGCGAGCACCGGGGAGCTGTTTTTT
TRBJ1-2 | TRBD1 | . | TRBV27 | CASSSFGTGNNYGYTF | TGTGCCAGCAGTTCGTTTGGGACAGGGAATAACTATGGCTACACCTTC
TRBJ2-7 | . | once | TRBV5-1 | CAASRGGHASGHEQYF | TGCGCCGCTAGTAGGGGGGGGCATGCGAGTGGGCACGAGCAGTACTTC
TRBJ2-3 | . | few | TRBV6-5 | CASSSAFTTDTQYF | TGTGCCAGCAGCTCTGCGTTCACCACAGATACGCAGTATTTT
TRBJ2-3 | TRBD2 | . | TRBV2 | CASSETGTSGSEDTQYF | TGTGCCAGCAGTGAAACCGGGACTAGCGGGAGTGAAGATACGCAGTATTTT
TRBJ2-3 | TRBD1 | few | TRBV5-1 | CASSLGQAGTDTQYF | TGCGCCAGCAGCTTAGGACAGGCAGGCACAGATACGCAGTATTTT
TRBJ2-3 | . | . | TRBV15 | CATSAQGSTDTQYF | TGTGCCACCAGCGCCCAGGGGAGCACAGATACGCAGTATTTT
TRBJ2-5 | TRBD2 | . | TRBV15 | CATGLAGNQETQYF | TGTGCCACCGGACTAGCGGGGAACCAAGAGACCCAGTACTTC
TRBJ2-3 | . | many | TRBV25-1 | CASSRESDTQYF | TGTGCCAGCAGTAGGGAGTCAGATACGCAGTATTTT
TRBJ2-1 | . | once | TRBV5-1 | CASSLEGSGNEQFF | TGCGCCAGCAGCTTGGAGGGGTCTGGCAATGAGCAGTTCTTC